Detailed here is one T cell receptor beta chain. The antigen is unknown. The PCR made use of 60 Vbeta and 13 Jbeta primers. The assay was immunoSEQ multiplex PCR, and TCRdb's table has in-frame clones only and misses some. The data hold 150,000 or so clones, with 60% to 85% observed a single time. These data come from a study of cytomegalovirus exposure and HLA in healthy donors. General study results and limits: A few CMV-associated chains proved CMV antigen-specific in vitro.

Trimming cost V 1 base and J 0 bases, with 6 bases left between them. The CDR3 loop spans 14 amino acids. Germline values: CDR1 SGHTA, CDR2 FQGTGA. The chain has TRBV7-3 and TRBJ1-1, with D possibly TRBD1 on 6 matching bases. The TCR originated in a woman in her thirties or forties in good health and CMV-seronegative. Material for sequencing was PBMCs. The CDR3 region is CASSLKGVNTEAFF. The CDR3 DNA follows: TGTGCCAGCAGCTTAAAGGGGGTGAACACTGAAGCTTTCTTT.